This entry lists 25 T cell receptor beta chains sequenced from one sample in a study of blood T cell repertoires in COVID-19. Method: immunoSEQ multiplex PCR; TCRdb's copy keeps in-frame clones and lacks some. The table records roughly 150,000 clones, around 90% of them present only once. Sequenced: peripheral blood. Every receptor here comes from a woman of 80 years or more with COVID-19, enrolled during active disease.

V usage is TRBV6-1 and J usage is TRBJ2-5, with D possibly TRBD2 on 6 matching bases. The CDR3 is 13 residues long. Trimming took 3 bases from V and 8 from J, leaving 13 bases between them. CDR1 MNHNS and CDR2 SASEGT come from the germline V gene. CDR3 amino acids: CASSDTGVGTQYF. The CDR3 coding sequence is TGTGCCAGCAGTGATACGGGAGTGGGAACCCAGTACTTC.

V is TRBV5-1 and J is TRBJ2-1; possible D gene TRBD2, 5 bases. Trimming left V 2 bases short and J 5 bases short, with 5 bases between. CDR1 and CDR2 from the germline V gene are SGHRS and YFSETQ. There are 12 residues in the CDR3. For the CDR3, the DNA is TGCGCCAGCAGCTTTAGCGACAATGAGCAGTTCTTC. As protein: CASSFSDNEQFF.

This clone appeared a few times. J is TRBJ2-5 and V is TRBV15, with 8 bases identical to TRBD1. The CDR3 extends over 16 amino acids. V lost 0 bases and J lost 5; bases outside the gene matches: 8. CDR1 and CDR2 from the germline V gene are LNHNV and YYDKDF (reference sequence). The CDR3 is CATSRDDLTGEETQYF. The CDR3 DNA is TGTGCCACCAGCAGAGACGACTTGACAGGGGAGGAGACCCAGTACTTC.

The J gene is TRBJ2-4, the V gene TRBV10-3; possibly TRBD2 for D (6 bases). The V and J ends lost 0 bases and 6 bases respectively, with 9 bases between them. Germline loops: CDR1 ENHRY, CDR2 SYGVKD. CDR3 size: 14 residues. CDR3 nucleotide sequence: TGTGCCATCAGTGAGTCGACGGGAGTAAACATTCAGTACTTC. Amino acid sequence: CAISESTGVNIQYF.

The chain is built from TRBV28 and TRBJ1-2; no definite D call. V was trimmed by 1 base and J by 4 bases, leaving 10 bases between them. The CDR3 is 14 amino acids. In germline, CDR1 is MDHEN, CDR2 SYDVKM. The CDR3: CASSLYVAPYGYTF. The CDR3 coding sequence is TGTGCCAGCAGTTTATACGTGGCACCCTATGGCTACACCTTC.

The V gene is TRBV19, the J gene TRBJ1-2; the match to TRBD1 covers 8 bases. CDR3 length equals 14 residues. Germline V gives CDR1 LNHDA, CDR2 SQIVND (reference sequence). After removal of 4 bases from V and 5 bases from J, the junction contained 6 bases not matched to a gene. The DNA of the CDR3 is TGTGCCAGTAGTAGAGGACAGGGACCTTATGGCTACACCTTC. Its translation is CASSRGQGPYGYTF.

The chain recombines TRBV5-4 with TRBJ1-1, with a weak D call TRBD1 (6 bases). This CDR3 has 15 residues. V was cut by 4 bases and J by 1 base, with 14 bases left in between. The germline gives CDR1 SGHNT, CDR2 YYREEE (reference sequence). This CDR3 is CASSAQQGQNTEAFF. The CDR3, as DNA: TGTGCCAGCAGCGCGCAACAGGGCCAGAACACTGAAGCTTTCTTT.

The V call is TRBV28, the J call TRBJ1-1; 9 bases agree with TRBD1. The germline CDR1 and CDR2 sequences are MDHEN and SYDVKM. The CDR3 contains 19 residues. Trimming took 2 bases from V and 0 from J; bases not matched to a gene: 13. The CDR3 DNA follows: TGTGCCAGCAGTTTACCCCCTCTTTCGGGACAGGGATTGAACACTGAAGCTTTCTTT. The encoded protein is CASSLPPLSGQGLNTEAFF. Variable domain in full (rest from reference TRBV28 and TRBJ1-1): DVKVTQSSRYLVKRTGEKVFLECVQDMDHENMFWYRQDPGLGLRLIYFSYDVKMKEKGDIPEGYSVSREKKERFSLILESASTNQTSMYLCASSLPPLSGQGLNTEAFFGQGTRLTVV.

This sequence joins TRBV29-1 and TRBJ1-5; D is possibly TRBD1 (6 bases). The germline gives CDR1 SQVTM, CDR2 ANQGSEA. Trimming cost V 4 bases and J 7 bases, with 11 bases left between them. The CDR3 has 12 amino acids. CDR3 nucleotide sequence: TGCAGCGTTGTTGAGGGGGAACAGCCCCAGCATTTT. Residues: CSVVEGEQPQHF. Filled out from reference TRBV29-1 and TRBJ1-5, the complete variable domain reads SAVISQKPSRDICQRGTSLTIQCQVDSQVTMMFWYRQQPGQSLTLIATANQGSEATYESGFVIDKFPISRPNLTFSTLTVSNMSPEDSSIYLCSVVEGEQPQHFGDGTRLSIL.

In regard to this clone: An end of the junction differs from the germline gene, which may be a read error. V gene TRBV7-2 combines with J gene TRBJ1-2; D is unclear. This CDR3 has 14 amino acids. Germline V gene data show CDR1 as SGHTA and CDR2 as FQGNSA. The CDR3 sequence is CASSLETAPYGYTF. The CDR3 nucleotides are TGTGCCAGCAGTTTAGAAACAGCCCCCTATGGCTACACCTTC.

Details on this clone: The junction does not match germline at one end; this may be a read error. The rearrangement links TRBV7-7 to TRBJ2-5; D is uncertain. Germline V gene lookup returns CDR1 SSHAT and CDR2 FNYEAQ (reference sequence). The CDR3 runs 14 residues. The CDR3 sequence: CASSFPRTQETQYF. CDR3 DNA sequence: TGTGCTAGCAGCTTCCCCAGAACACAAGAGACCCAGTACTTC.

J is TRBJ1-2 and V is TRBV10-2; D possibly corresponds to TRBD1 (5 bases). V lost 0 bases, J lost 4 bases, and 6 bases lay in between. Germline V CDR1 and CDR2: WSHSY, SAAADI. The CDR3 loop spans 13 amino acids. Here the CDR3 reads CASSESGGYGYTF. The CDR3 nucleotides are TGCGCCAGCAGTGAGTCGGGGGGCTATGGCTACACCTTC.

This clone was found a few times. V is TRBV7-9 and J is TRBJ2-1; D is perhaps TRBD1 (5 bases). CDR1 and CDR2 from the germline V gene are SEHNR and FQNEAQ (reference sequence). Trimming took off 1 base at V and 0 bases at J, with 16 bases between the two ends. This CDR3 is built from 18 residues. Written as DNA, the CDR3 is TGTGCCAGCAGCTTAGGTTCAGGGTTAGGTCTCTCCTACAATGAGCAGTTCTTC. Its translation: CASSLGSGLGLSYNEQFF. Full variable domain (remainder filled in from reference TRBV7-9 and TRBJ2-1): DTGVSQNPRHKITKRGQNVTFRCDPISEHNRLYWYRQTLGQGPEFLTYFQNEAQLEKSRLLSDRFSAERPKGSFSTLEIQRTEQGDSAMYLCASSLGSGLGLSYNEQFFGPGTRLTVL.

The chain carries TRBV5-5 and TRBJ2-1, with TRBD1 matching 7 bases. This CDR3 spans 20 amino acids. The germline gives CDR1 SGHKS, CDR2 YYEKEE (reference sequence). V lost 4 bases and J lost 5; bases outside the gene matches: 24. The CDR3 reads CASSRYNRFAGGAFNNEQFF. As DNA, the CDR3 is TGTGCCAGCAGCCGGTATAACAGGTTCGCAGGGGGTGCGTTTAACAATGAGCAGTTCTTC. Together with reference TRBV5-5 and TRBJ2-1, the CDR3 gives the full variable domain: DAGVTQSPTHLIKTRGQQVTLRCSPISGHKSVSWYQQVLGQGPQFIFQYYEKEERGRGNFPDRFSARQFPNYSSELNVNALLLGDSALYLCASSRYNRFAGGAFNNEQFFGPGTRLTVL.

This clone was found a few times. The gene calls are TRBV20-1 and TRBJ2-3, with TRBD2 identical over 7 bases. V lost 3 bases, J lost 1 base, and 7 bases stayed unmatched. In germline, CDR1 is DFQATT, CDR2 SNEGSKA (reference sequence). The CDR3 is made up of 15 amino acids. This CDR3 is CSASRPLAGTDTQYF. The DNA of the CDR3 is TGCAGTGCTAGTCGGCCGCTAGCGGGCACAGATACGCAGTATTTT.

V usage is TRBV11-2 and J usage is TRBJ2-5, with 10 bases fitting TRBD2. This CDR3 is built from 16 residues. Germline CDR1 and CDR2: SGHAT and FQNNGV. V lost 0 bases to trimming and J lost 5 bases; unmatched junction nucleotides: 6. DNA of the CDR3: TGTGCCAGCAGCTTAGAAAGCGGGAGGGCCAGGGAGACCCAGTACTTC. This encodes CASSLESGRARETQYF.

This sequence joins TRBV4-1 and TRBJ1-5, with D possibly matching TRBD1 (5 bases). This CDR3 contains 13 residues. The germline V gene encodes CDR1 MGHRA and CDR2 YSYEKL. V shed 4 bases and J shed 7 bases, with 11 bases lying between them. The CDR3 here is CASSLSKGQPQHF. CDR3 nucleotide sequence: TGCGCCAGCAGCCTCTCGAAGGGGCAGCCCCAGCATTTT.

The gene calls are TRBV11-2 and TRBJ1-2; D unclear. The CDR3 covers 15 residues. Germline loops: CDR1 SGHAT, CDR2 FQNNGV. The germline V and J ends were trimmed by 6 bases and 0 bases, with 14 bases remaining between them. The CDR3 nucleotides read TGTGCCAGCAGGGGTCTTGGGCCGGCTAACTATGGCTACACCTTC. Its translation is CASRGLGPANYGYTF.

The chain uses TRBV21-1 and TRBJ2-1; the table gives TRBD2 as D, unverified against the DNA. TRBV21-1 is a recognized pseudogene. The length of the CDR3 is 18 residues. CDR3 region: CASSKALLGGVVYNEQFF. In nucleotides, the CDR3 is TGTGCCAGCAGCAAAGCGCTTTTGGGGGGAGTCGTGTACAATGAGCAGTTCTTC.

This clone occurred once. CDR3 sequence: CASSRREANYGYTF. In DNA, the CDR3 is TGTGCCAGTAGTAGGAGGGAAGCTAACTATGGCTACACCTTC. The chain joins TRBV19 to TRBJ1-2; D is unclear. Trimming took 4 bases from V and 0 from J, leaving 9 bases between them. The CDR3 spans 14 residues. CDR1 and CDR2 from the germline V gene are LNHDA and SQIVND (reference sequence).

This clone came up once. The rearrangement uses TRBV9 and TRBJ2-3; TRBD1 agrees at 7 bases. Germline V gene lookup returns CDR1 SGDLS and CDR2 YYNGEE. The CDR3 loop spans 16 amino acids. V was pared by 2 bases and J by 1 base, with 7 bases of the junction left unmatched. In nucleotides, the CDR3 is TGTGCCAGCAGCGTTATGACAGGGTGGGGCACAGATACGCAGTATTTT. Amino acids: CASSVMTGWGTDTQYF.

To note about this clone: The junction departs from the called germline gene at one end, perhaps through a read error. V usage is TRBV6-1 and J usage is TRBJ1-6; D gene ambiguous. Germline V gives CDR1 MNHNS, CDR2 SASEGT. CDR3 size: 13 residues. CDR3 region: CASSDSYYSPLHF. In DNA, the CDR3 is TGTGCCAGCAGTGATAGCTATTATTCACCCCTCCACTTT.

This clone has a single count. The V and J genes are TRBV4-2 and TRBJ2-1; 10 bases match TRBD2. This CDR3 has 14 amino acids. Trimming at V came to 1 base and at J to 14 bases, leaving 8 bases not matched to a gene. Germline V gives CDR1 LGHNA, CDR2 YNFKEQ. CDR3 loop: CASSQGSSGSFKFF. Here the CDR3 DNA reads TGTGCCAGCAGCCAAGGCTCTAGCGGGAGTTTCAAGTTCTTC.

This clone was seen just once. V and J are TRBV16 and TRBJ1-1, with D perhaps matching TRBD1 (6 bases). This CDR3 spans 15 amino acids. The ends were cut back, 0 bases at V and 12 bases at J, with 20 bases in the middle. CDR1 and CDR2 from the germline V gene are KGHSY and FQNENV. CDR3 loop: CASSQSRQGQSQSFF. CDR3 bases: TGTGCCAGCAGCCAATCGAGGCAGGGGCAGTCGCAATCTTTCTTT.

The chain has TRBV21-1 and TRBJ1-5; TRBD1 was called by the table and not checked on the DNA. TRBV21-1 is noted as a pseudogene. The CDR3 totals 19 residues. The CDR3 sequence: CASSKERDRALYNNQPQHF. The CDR3 region has the DNA TGTGCCAGCAGCAAAGAAAGGGACAGGGCCCTTTACAACAATCAGCCCCAGCATTTT.